This TCR beta chain was identified in a study of Ad26.COV2.S vaccination and SARS-CoV-2 variants. CDR1 is LNHDA and CDR2 is SQIVND in the germline V gene (reference sequence). CDR3 size: 16 residues. V gave up 4 bases and J gave up 2 bases; unmatched junction bases: 5. As regards this clone: Its antigen is undetermined.

TCRdb keeps only in-frame clones here, not all; method: immunoSEQ multiplex PCR. The table shows roughly 380,000 clones, with around 86% occurring only once. Study conclusions and caveats: Vaccine and placebo recipients had comparable breadth of non-spike TCRs.

Described treatment: about 20 received Ad26.COV2.S at low or high dose, single or two shots; 5 received placebo; per-sample allocation not given. The samples date from day 63 after the first vaccine or placebo injection. Specimen: peripheral blood, collected in a trial of Ad26.COV2.S vaccine versus placebo. The chain couples TRBV19 to TRBJ2-1; 10 nucleotides align to TRBD2. This receptor was obtained from a person between 18 and 60 years old who received the Ad26.COV2.S COVID-19 vaccine or a placebo. CDR3 residues: CASSRELAGTYNEQFF. CDR3 nucleotide sequence: TGTGCCAGTAGTAGGGAACTAGCGGGGACCTACAATGAGCAGTTCTTC.